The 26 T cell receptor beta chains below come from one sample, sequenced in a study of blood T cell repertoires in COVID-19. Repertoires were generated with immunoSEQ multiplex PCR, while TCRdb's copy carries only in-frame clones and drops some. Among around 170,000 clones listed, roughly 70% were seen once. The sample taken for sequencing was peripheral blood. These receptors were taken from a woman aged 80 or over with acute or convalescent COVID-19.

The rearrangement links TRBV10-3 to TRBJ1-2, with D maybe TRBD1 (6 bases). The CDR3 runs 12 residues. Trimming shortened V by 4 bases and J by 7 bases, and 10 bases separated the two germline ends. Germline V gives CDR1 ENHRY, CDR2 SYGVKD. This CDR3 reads CAISAGDRGYTF. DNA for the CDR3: TGTGCCATCAGTGCAGGGGATCGTGGCTACACCTTC.

The CDR3 sequence: CASSRQTGSLYEQYF. The CDR3 bases are TGTGCCAGCAGTCGCCAAACAGGGTCCCTCTACGAGCAGTACTTC. V gene TRBV27 combines with J gene TRBJ2-7, with D possibly TRBD1 on 6 matching bases. Trimming left V 5 bases short and J 3 bases short, with 17 bases between. There are 15 residues in the CDR3. Per germline, CDR1 MNHEY and CDR2 SMNVEV (reference sequence).

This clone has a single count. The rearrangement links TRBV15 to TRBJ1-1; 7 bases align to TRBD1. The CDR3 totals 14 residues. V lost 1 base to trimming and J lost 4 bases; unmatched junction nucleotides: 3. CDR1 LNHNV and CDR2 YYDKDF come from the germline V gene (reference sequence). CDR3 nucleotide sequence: TGTGCCACCAGCAGAGGAAGGGGGCTCACTGAAGCTTTCTTT. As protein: CATSRGRGLTEAFF.

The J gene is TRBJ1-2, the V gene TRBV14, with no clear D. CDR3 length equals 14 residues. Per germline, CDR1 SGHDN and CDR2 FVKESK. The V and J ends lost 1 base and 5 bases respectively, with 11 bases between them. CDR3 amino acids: CASSQGRGSYGYTF. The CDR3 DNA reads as TGTGCCAGCAGCCAAGGGAGAGGGTCTTATGGCTACACCTTC. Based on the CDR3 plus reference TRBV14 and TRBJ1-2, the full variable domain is EAGVTQFPSHSVIEKGQTVTLRCDPISGHDNLYWYRRVMGKEIKFLLHFVKESKQDESGMPNNRFLAERTGGTYSTLKVQPAELEDSGVYFCASSQGRGSYGYTFGSGTRLTVV.

The CDR3 nucleotides are TGTGCCAGCAGTGCTTGGGGGGGATCGTCGACTGAAGCTTTCTTT. Its protein product is CASSAWGGSSTEAFF. The chain recombines TRBV2 with TRBJ1-1; weak D call: TRBD1 (5 bases). The CDR3 runs to 15 residues. CDR1 SNHLY and CDR2 FYNNEI come from the germline V gene. The V end was cut by 4 bases, the J end by 5 bases, with 17 bases between.

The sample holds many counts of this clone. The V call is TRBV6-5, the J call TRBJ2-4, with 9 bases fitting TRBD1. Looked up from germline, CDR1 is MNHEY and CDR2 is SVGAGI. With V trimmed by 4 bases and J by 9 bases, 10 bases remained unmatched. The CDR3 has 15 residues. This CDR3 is CASSLMTGGSGIQYF. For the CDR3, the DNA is TGTGCCAGCAGTTTAATGACAGGGGGTTCAGGCATTCAGTACTTC.

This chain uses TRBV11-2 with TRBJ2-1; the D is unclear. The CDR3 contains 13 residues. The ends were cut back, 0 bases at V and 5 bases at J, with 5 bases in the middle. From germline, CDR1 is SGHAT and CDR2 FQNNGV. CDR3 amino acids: CASSLDLDNEQFF. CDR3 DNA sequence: TGTGCCAGCAGCTTAGACCTTGACAATGAGCAGTTCTTC.

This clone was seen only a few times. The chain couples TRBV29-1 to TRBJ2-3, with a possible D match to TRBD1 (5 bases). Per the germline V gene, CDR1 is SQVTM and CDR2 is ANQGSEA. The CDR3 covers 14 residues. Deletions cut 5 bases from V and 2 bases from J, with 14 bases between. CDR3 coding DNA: TGCAGCGTTAGAACAGGTTTAGCCACAGATACGCAGTATTTT. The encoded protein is CSVRTGLATDTQYF.

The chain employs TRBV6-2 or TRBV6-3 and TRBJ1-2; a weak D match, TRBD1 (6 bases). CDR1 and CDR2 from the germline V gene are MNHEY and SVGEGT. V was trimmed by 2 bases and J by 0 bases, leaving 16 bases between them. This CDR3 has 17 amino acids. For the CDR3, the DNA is TGTGCCAGCAGTTACCCAACTGGACAGCCAGCTAACTATGGCTACACCTTC. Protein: CASSYPTGQPANYGYTF.

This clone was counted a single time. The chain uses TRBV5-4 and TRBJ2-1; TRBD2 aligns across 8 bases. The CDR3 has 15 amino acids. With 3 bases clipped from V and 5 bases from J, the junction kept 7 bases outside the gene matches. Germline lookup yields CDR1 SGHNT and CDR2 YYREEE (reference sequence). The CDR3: CASSSAGTRDNEQFF. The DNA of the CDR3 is TGTGCCAGCAGCTCGGCCGGGACTAGGGACAATGAGCAGTTCTTC.

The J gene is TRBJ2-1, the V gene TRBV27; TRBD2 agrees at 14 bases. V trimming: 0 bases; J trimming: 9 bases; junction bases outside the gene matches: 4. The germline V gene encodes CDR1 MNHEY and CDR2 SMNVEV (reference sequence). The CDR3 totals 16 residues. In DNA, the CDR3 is TGTGCCAGCAGTTTATCCGGGACTAGCGGGAGTGGTGAGCAGTTCTTC. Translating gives CASSLSGTSGSGEQFF.

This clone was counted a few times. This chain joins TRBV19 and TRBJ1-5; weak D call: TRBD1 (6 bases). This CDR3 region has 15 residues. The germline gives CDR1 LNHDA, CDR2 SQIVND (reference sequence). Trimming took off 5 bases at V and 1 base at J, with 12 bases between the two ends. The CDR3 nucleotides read TGTGCCAGTAGTGAATGGGGACAAAGCAATCAGCCCCAGCATTTT. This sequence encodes CASSEWGQSNQPQHF.

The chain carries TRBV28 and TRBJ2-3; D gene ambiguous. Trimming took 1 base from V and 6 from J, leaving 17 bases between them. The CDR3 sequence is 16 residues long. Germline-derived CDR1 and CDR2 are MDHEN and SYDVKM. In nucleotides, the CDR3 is TGTGCCAGCAGTTTATTCGTTTTTCAAGCGTTTGATACGCAGTATTTT. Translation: CASSLFVFQAFDTQYF.

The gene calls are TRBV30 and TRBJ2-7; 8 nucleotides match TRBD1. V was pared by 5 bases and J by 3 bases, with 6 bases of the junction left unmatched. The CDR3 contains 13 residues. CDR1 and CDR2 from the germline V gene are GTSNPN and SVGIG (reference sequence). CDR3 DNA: TGTGCCTGGTCCCTCGGGACAGGCTACGAGCAGTACTTC. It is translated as CAWSLGTGYEQYF.

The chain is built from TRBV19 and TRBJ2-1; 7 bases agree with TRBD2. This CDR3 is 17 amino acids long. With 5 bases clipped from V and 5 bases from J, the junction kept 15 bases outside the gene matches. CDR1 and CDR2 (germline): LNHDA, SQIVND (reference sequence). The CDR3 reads CASSDGSSGSKDNEQFF. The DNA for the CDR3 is TGTGCCAGTAGTGACGGGTCTAGCGGCAGTAAAGACAATGAGCAGTTCTTC.

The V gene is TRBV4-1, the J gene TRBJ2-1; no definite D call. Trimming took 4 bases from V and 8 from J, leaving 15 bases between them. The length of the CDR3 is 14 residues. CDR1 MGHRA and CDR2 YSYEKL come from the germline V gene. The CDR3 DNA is TGCGCCAGCAGCCCCCGATACGGAAGCGATGAGCAGTTCTTC. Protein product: CASSPRYGSDEQFF.

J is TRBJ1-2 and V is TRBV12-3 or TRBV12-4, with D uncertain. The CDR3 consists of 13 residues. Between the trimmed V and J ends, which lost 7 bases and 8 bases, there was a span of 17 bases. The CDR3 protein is CASTSNRGRGYTF. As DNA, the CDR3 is TGTGCCAGCACCTCCAATAGAGGGAGAGGCTACACCTTC.

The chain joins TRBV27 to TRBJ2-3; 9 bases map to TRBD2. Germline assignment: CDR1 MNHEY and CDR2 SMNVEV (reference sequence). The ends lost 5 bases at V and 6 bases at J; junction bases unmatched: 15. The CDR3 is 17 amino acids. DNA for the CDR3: TGTGCCAGCAGTAAAATAGCGGGAGCTTCCTTTGCGGATACGCAGTATTTT. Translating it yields CASSKIAGASFADTQYF.

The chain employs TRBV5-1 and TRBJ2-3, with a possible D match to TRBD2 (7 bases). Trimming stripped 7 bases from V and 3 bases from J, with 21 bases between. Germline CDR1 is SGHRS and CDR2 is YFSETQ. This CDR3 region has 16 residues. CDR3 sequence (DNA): TGCGCCAGCTCCCAGGGACGGGGGGCGCCGACAGATACGCAGTATTTT. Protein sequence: CASSQGRGAPTDTQYF.

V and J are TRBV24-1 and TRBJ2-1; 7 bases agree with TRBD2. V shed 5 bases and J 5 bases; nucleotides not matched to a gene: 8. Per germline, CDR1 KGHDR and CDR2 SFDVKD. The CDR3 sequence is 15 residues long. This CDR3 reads CATSGGAGFDNEQFF. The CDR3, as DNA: TGTGCCACCAGTGGAGGAGCGGGATTCGACAATGAGCAGTTCTTC.

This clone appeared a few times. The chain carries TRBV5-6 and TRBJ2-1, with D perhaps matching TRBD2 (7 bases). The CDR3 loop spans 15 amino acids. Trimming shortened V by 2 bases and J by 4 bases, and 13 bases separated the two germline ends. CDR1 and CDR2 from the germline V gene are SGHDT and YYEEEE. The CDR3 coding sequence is TGTGCCAGCAGCTTTCGGGGGGCTTGGTACAATGAGCAGTTCTTC. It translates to CASSFRGAWYNEQFF.

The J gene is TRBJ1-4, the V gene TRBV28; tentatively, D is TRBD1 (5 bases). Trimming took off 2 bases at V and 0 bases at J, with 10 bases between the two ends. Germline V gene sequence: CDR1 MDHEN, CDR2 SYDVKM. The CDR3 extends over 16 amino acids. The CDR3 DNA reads TGTGCCAGCAGTTTAACAGGACCTGCAACTAATGAAAAACTGTTTTTT. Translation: CASSLTGPATNEKLFF.

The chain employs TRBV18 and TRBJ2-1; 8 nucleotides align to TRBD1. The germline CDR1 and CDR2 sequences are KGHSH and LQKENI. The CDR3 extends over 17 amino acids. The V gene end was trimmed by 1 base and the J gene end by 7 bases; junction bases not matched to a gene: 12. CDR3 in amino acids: CASSPRGRDRTGNEQFF. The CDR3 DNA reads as TGTGCCAGCTCACCACGAGGAAGGGACAGGACGGGGAATGAGCAGTTCTTC.

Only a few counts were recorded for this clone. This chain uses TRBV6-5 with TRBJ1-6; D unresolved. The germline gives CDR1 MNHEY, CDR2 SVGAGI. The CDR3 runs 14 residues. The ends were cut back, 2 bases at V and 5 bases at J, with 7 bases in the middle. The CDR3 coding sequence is TGTGCCAGCAGTTACGAAGCTCATAATTCACCCCTCCACTTT. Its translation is CASSYEAHNSPLHF.

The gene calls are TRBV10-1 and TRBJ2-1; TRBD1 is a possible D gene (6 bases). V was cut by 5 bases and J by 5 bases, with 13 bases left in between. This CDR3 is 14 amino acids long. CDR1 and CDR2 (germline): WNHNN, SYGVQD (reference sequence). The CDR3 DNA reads TGCGCCAGCAGTTGGCAGGGGAATGACAATGAGCAGTTCTTC. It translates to CASSWQGNDNEQFF.

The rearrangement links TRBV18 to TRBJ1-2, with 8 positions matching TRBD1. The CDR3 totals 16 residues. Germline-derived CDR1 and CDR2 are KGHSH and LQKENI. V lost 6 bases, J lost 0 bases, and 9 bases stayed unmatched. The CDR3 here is CASSRGQGASNYGYTF. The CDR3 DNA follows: TGTGCCAGCTCGCGAGGGCAGGGGGCCTCTAACTATGGCTACACCTTC.